This is a list of T cell receptor beta chains from one sample in a study of sequential checkpoint blockade in melanoma. TCRdb's copy holds only in-frame clones and misses some; the assay was immunoSEQ multiplex PCR. The sample lists 15,000 or so clones; roughly 50% were seen once. The material sequenced was CD8+ T cells sorted from blood (inferred from file names), taken from a patient given nivolumab and ipilimumab in sequence. All receptors derive from a human donor with melanoma. CDR3s include the opening cysteine and the closing phenylalanine or tryptophan. A D gene is named only where the DNA matches it firmly. Rows may omit the clone size; those that give it use once, few, many or a size class.

TRBJ1-2 . few TRBV5-3 TGTGCCAGAAGCTTGAGAGAGACATCGTGTCCCCCCTACTATGGCTACACCTTC CARSLRETSCPPYYGYTF
TRBJ1-2 . . TRBV5-1 TGCGCCAGCAGCCCCGAAGGCGGGGGAGGATATGGCTACACCTTC CASSPEGGGGYGYTF
TRBJ2-7 TRBD2 . TRBV27 TGTGCCAGCAGTCCGATAGCGGGAGGACGCTCCGACGAGCAGTACTTC CASSPIAGGRSDEQYF
TRBJ2-1 TRBD1 few TRBV6-6 TGTGCCAGCAGTTTCGGGACAGGGTACAATGAGCAGTTCTTC CASSFGTGYNEQFF
TRBJ2-3 TRBD2 once TRBV29-1 TGCAGCGTGGCCCGCGGGACTAGCGGGGAGAGCACAGATACGCAGTATTTT CSVARGTSGESTDTQYF
TRBJ1-2 . . TRBV6-6 TGTGCCAGCAGTTACGGAGCGAACTATGGCTACACCTTC CASSYGANYGYTF
TRBJ1-2 . medium-sized TRBV4-1 TGCGCCAGCAGCCAGGGAAGAACAGGGATTTATGGCTACACCTTC CASSQGRTGIYGYTF
TRBJ2-5 TRBD1 . TRBV19 TGTGCCAGTAGTCCCCTCCCGGGACAGGCAGGGGAGACCCAGTACTTC CASSPLPGQAGETQYF
TRBJ1-2 . . TRBV7-9 TGTGCCAGCAGTGACGGCAGGAGGATCTATGGCTACACCTTC CASSDGRRIYGYTF
TRBJ2-7 . . TRBV2 TGTGCCAGCAGCCGAAGTACAGGGACCAGCTCCTACGAGCAGTACTTC CASSRSTGTSSYEQYF
TRBJ1-1 TRBD1 . TRBV27 TGTGCCAGCAGTTCAACTGGGACAGGAATGAACACTGAAGCTTTCTTT CASSSTGTGMNTEAFF
TRBJ2-1 . few TRBV2 TGTGCCAGCTCGGAGGGGAACGATGAGCAGTTCTTC CASSEGNDEQFF